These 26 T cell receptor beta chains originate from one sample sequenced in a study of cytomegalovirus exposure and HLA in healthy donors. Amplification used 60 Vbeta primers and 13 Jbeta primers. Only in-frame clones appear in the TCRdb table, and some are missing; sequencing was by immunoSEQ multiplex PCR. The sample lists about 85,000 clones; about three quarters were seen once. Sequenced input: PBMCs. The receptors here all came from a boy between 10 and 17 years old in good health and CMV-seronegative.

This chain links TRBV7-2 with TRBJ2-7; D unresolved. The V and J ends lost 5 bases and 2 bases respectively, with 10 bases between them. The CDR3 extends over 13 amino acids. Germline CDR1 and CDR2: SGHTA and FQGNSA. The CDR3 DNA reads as TGTGCCAGCAGCCCACAAATTACCTACGAGCAGTACTTC. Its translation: CASSPQITYEQYF.

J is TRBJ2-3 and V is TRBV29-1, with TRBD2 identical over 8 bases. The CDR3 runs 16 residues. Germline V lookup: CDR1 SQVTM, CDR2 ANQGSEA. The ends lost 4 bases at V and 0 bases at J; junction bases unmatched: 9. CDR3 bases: TGCAGCGTTGGGGTCCTAACTAGCGGTAGCACAGATACGCAGTATTTT. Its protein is CSVGVLTSGSTDTQYF.

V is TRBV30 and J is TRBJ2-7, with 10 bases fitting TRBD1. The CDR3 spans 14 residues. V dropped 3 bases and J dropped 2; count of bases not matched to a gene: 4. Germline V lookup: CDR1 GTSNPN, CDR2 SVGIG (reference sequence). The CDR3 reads CAWRTGTGAYEQYF. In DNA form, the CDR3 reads TGTGCCTGGAGGACCGGGACAGGGGCCTACGAGCAGTACTTC.

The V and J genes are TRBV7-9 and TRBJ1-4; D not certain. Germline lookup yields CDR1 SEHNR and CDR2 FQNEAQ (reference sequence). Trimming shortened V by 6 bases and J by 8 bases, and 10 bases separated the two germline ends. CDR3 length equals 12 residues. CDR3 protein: CASRRAEEKLFF. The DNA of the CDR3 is TGTGCCAGCAGACGAGCTGAGGAAAAACTGTTTTTT. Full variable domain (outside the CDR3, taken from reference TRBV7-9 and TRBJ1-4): DTGVSQNPRHKITKRGQNVTFRCDPISEHNRLYWYRQTLGQGPEFLTYFQNEAQLEKSRLLSDRFSAERPKGSFSTLEIQRTEQGDSAMYLCASRRAEEKLFFGSGTQLSVL.

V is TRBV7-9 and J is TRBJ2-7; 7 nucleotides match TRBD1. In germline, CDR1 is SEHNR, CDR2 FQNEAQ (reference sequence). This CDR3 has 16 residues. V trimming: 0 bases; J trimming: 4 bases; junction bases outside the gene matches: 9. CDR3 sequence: CASSLAVAGGIYEQYF. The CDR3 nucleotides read TGTGCCAGCAGCTTAGCGGTGGCAGGGGGTATATACGAGCAGTACTTC. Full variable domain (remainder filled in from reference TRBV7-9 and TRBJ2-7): DTGVSQNPRHKITKRGQNVTFRCDPISEHNRLYWYRQTLGQGPEFLTYFQNEAQLEKSRLLSDRFSAERPKGSFSTLEIQRTEQGDSAMYLCASSLAVAGGIYEQYFGPGTRLTVT.

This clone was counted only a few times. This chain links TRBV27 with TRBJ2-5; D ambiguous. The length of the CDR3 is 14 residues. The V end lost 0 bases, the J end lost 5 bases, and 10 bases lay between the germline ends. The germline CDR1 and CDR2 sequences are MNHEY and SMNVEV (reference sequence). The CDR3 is CASSLSTVSETQYF. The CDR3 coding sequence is TGTGCCAGCAGTTTATCCACAGTGTCGGAGACCCAGTACTTC.

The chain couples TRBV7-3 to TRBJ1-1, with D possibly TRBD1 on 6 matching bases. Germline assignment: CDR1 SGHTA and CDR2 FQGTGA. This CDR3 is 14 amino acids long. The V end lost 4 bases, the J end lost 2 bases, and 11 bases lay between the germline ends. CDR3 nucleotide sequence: TGTGCCAGCAGCTCACAGGGTATCAACACTGAAGCTTTCTTT. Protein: CASSSQGINTEAFF.

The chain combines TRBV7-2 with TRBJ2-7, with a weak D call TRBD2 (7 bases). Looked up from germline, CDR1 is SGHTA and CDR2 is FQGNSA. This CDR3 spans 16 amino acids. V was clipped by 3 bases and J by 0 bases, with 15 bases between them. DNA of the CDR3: TGTGCCAGCAGCTTGGGAGGGGGACTCCCCTCCTACGAGCAGTACTTC. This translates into CASSLGGGLPSYEQYF.

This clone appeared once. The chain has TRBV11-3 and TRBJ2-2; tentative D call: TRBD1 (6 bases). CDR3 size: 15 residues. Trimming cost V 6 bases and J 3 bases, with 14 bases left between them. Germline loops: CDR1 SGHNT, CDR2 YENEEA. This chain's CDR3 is CASSPTDSHTGELFF. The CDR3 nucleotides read TGTGCCAGCAGTCCTACGGACAGCCACACCGGGGAGCTGTTTTTT.

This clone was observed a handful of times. The CDR3 is CASSSPKGARGYTF. DNA of the CDR3: TGTGCCAGCAGCTCCCCAAAGGGGGCAAGAGGCTACACCTTC. The chain joins TRBV7-2 to TRBJ1-2; 7 bases agree with TRBD1. V shed 4 bases, J shed 8 bases, and the junction held 10 bases outside the gene matches. The CDR3 is 14 residues long. Germline V lookup: CDR1 SGHTA, CDR2 FQGNSA.

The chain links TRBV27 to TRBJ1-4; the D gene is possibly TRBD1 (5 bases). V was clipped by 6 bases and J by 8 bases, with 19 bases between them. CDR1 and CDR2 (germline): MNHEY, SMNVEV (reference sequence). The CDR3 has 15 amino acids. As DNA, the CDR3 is TGTGCCAGCAGACCCACATCGTGGGGGGAGGAAAAACTGTTTTTT. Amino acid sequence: CASRPTSWGEEKLFF.

The CDR3 region has the DNA TGTGCCAGCAGTCAGGGATCAGAGACCCAGTACTTC. It is translated as CASSQGSETQYF. The gene calls are TRBV28 and TRBJ2-5; possible D gene TRBD1, 5 bases. Germline V gene data show CDR1 as MDHEN and CDR2 as SYDVKM. The CDR3 has 12 residues. The germline V and J ends were trimmed by 5 bases and 4 bases, with 8 bases remaining between them.

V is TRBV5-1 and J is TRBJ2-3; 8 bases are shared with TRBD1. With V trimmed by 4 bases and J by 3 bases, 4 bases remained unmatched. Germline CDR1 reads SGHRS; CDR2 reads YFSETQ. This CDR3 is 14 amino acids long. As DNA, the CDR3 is TGCGCCAGCAGCACCCGGACAGGGACAGATACGCAGTATTTT. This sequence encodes CASSTRTGTDTQYF.

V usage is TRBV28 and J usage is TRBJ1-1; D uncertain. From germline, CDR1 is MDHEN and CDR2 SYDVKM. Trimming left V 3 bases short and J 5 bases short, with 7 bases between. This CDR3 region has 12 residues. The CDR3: CASSFPFTEAFF. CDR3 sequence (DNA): TGTGCCAGCAGTTTCCCCTTTACTGAAGCTTTCTTT.

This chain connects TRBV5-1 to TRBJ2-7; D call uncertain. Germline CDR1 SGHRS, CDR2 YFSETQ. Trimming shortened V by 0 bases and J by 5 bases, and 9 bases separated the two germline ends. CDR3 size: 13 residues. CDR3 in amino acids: CASSLAGDHEQYF. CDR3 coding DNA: TGCGCCAGCAGCTTGGCCGGAGACCACGAGCAGTACTTC. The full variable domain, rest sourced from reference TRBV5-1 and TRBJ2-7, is KAGVTQTPRYLIKTRGQQVTLSCSPISGHRSVSWYQQTPGQGLQFLFEYFSETQRNKGNFPGRFSGRQFSNSRSEMNVSTLELGDSALYLCASSLAGDHEQYFGPGTRLTVT.

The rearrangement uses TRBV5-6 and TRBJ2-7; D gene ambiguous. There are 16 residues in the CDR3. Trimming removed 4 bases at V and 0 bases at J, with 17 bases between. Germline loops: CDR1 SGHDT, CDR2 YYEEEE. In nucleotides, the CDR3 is TGTGCCAGCAGCCCTTCGTTCCGATACAGCTCCTACGAGCAGTACTTC. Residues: CASSPSFRYSSYEQYF.

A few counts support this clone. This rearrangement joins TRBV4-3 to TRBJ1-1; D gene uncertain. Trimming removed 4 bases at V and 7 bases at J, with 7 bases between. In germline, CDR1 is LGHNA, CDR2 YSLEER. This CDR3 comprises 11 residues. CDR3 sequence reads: CASSLGSEAFF. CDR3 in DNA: TGCGCCAGCAGCCTGGGGAGTGAAGCTTTCTTT.

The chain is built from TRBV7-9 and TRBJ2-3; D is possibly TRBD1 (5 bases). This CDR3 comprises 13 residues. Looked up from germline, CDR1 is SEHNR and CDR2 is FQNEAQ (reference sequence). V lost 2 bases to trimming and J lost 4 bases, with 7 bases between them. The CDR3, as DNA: TGTGCCAGCAGCTTAAGCAGGGCAGATACGCAGTATTTT. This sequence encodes CASSLSRADTQYF.

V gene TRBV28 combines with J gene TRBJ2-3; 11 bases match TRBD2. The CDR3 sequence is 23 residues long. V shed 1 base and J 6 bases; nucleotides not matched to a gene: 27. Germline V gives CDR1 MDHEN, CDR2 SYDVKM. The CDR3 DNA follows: TGTGCCAGCAGTTTATTTTCCGGACGGTACTGGACTAGCGGGCGCAACCGGTTGGATACGCAGTATTTT. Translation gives CASSLFSGRYWTSGRNRLDTQYF.

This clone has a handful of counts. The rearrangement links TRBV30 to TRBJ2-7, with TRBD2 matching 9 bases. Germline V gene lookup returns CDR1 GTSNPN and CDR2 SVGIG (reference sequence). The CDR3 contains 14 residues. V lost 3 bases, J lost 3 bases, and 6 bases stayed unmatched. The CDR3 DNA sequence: TGTGCCTGGAGCGGTTCTAGCGGGGTCTACGAGCAGTACTTC. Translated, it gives CAWSGSSGVYEQYF.

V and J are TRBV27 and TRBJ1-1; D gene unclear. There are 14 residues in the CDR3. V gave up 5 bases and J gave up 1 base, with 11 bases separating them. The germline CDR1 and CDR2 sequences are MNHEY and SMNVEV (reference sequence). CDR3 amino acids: CASSLSGPNTEAFF. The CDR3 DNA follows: TGTGCCAGCAGTCTCTCGGGTCCGAACACTGAAGCTTTCTTT.

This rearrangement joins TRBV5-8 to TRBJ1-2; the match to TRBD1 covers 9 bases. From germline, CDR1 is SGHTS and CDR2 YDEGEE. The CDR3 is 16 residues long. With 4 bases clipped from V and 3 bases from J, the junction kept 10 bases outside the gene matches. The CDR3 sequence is CASSPGTGWGDYGYTF. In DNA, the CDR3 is TGTGCCAGCAGCCCCGGGACAGGGTGGGGTGACTATGGCTACACCTTC.

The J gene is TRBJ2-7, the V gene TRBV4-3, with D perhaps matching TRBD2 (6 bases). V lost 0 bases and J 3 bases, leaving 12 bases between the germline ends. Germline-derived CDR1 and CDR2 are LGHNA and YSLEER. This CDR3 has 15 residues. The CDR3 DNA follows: TGCGCCAGCAGCCAAGATTCCGGAGGGGTCTACGAGCAGTACTTC. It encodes CASSQDSGGVYEQYF.

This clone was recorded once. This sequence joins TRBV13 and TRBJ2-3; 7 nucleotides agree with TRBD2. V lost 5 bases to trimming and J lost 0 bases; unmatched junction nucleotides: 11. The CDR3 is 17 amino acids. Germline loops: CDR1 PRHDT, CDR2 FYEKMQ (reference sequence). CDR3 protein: CASSPPLSGVSTDTQYF. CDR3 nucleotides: TGTGCCAGCAGCCCACCTTTGAGCGGGGTTAGCACAGATACGCAGTATTTT. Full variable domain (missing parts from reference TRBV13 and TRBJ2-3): AAGVIQSPRHLIKEKRETATLKCYPIPRHDTVYWYQQGPGQDPQFLISFYEKMQSDKGSIPDRFSAQQFSDYHSELNMSSLELGDSALYFCASSPPLSGVSTDTQYFGPGTRLTVL.

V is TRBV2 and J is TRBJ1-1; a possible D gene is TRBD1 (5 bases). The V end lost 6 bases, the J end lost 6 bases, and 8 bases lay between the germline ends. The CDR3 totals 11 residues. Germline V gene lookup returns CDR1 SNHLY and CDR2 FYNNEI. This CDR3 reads CASRGPSEAFF. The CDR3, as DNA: TGTGCCAGCAGGGGGCCTTCTGAAGCTTTCTTT.

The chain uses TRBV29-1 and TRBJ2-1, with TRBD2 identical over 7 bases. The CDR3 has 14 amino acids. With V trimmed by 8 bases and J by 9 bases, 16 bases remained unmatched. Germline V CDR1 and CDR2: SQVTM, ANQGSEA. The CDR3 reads CSSRPGGEVGEQFF. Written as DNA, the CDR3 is TGCAGCTCCCGCCCTGGGGGGGAGGTCGGTGAGCAGTTCTTC.